This T cell receptor beta chain was obtained from a study of shared clonotypes between healthy human individuals. Naive CD8 populations comprised CD45RO-negative cells positively selected for CCR7, excluding terminally differentiated effector memory CD45RA+ cells. Adult donors, all healthy and HIV-negative, had no recent acute infections or vaccinations. For this clone: Its antigen is not known.

The study's findings and limits: A handful of donors shared approximately 5% of their naive CD4 clonotypes. Generally, naive subsets (rather than memory subsets) showed larger estimated richness. Among donors, sharing of clonotypes was expected to be affected by sequencing depth.

Sequencing used immunoSEQ multiplex PCR; TCRdb keeps in-frame clones, though not all of them. Of around 2,100,000 clones in the sample, about 95% were seen once. CDR1 and CDR2 (germline): SGHKS, YYEKEE (reference sequence). The CDR3 length is 16 residues. Trimming stripped 0 bases from V and 2 bases from J, with 14 bases between. The sequence came from a man younger than 35 in good health. J is TRBJ2-5 and V is TRBV5-5; D may be TRBD2 (7 bases). The sample was naive CD8+ T cells sorted from blood. The CDR3 coding sequence is TGTGCCAGCAGCTTGGACTGGGGGGGCCCGCAAGAGACCCAGTACTTC. Its translation: CASSLDWGGPQETQYF.